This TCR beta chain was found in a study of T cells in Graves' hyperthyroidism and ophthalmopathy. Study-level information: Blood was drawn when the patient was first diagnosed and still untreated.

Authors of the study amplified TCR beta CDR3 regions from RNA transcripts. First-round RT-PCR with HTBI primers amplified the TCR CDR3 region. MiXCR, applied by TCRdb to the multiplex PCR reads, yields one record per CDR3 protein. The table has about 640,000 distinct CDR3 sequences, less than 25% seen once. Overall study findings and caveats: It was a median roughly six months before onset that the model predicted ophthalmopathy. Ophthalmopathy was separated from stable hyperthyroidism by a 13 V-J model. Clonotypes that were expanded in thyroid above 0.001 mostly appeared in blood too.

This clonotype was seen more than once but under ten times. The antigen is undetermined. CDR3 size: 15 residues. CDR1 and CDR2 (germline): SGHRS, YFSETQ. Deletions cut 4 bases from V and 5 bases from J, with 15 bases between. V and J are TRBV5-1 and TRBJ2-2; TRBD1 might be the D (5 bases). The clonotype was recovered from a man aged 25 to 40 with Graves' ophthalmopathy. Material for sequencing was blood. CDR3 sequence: CASSRSQAGTGELFF. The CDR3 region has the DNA TGCGCCAGCAGCCGCTCCCAAGCAGGGACCGGGGAGCTGTTTTTT. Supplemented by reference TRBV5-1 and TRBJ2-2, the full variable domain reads KAGVTQTPRYLIKTRGQQVTLSCSPISGHRSVSWYQQTPGQGLQFLFEYFSETQRNKGNFPGRFSGRQFSNSRSEMNVSTLELGDSALYLCASSRSQAGTGELFFGEGSRLTVL.